Each of the 22 T cell receptor beta chains below was sequenced from the same sample in a study of Graves' ophthalmopathy and Graves' hyperthyroidism. RNA transcripts were the source from which TCR beta CDR3 regions were amplified. Following a first-round RT-PCR that used HTBI primers, a second-round multiplex PCR was carried out. Via MiXCR, TCRdb re-called the multiplex PCR reads, giving one row per CDR3 protein. The sample lists around 1,000,000 distinct CDR3 sequences; roughly two fifths were seen once. Sequenced: peripheral blood or thyroid tissue (not recorded which). The receptors derive from an adult man with Graves' hyperthyroidism.

Points on this clonotype: A much larger clone differs from this one at a single base, so this may be a read error. V usage is TRBV7-2 and J usage is TRBJ1-3; TRBD1 matches 7 bases. Germline loops: CDR1 SGHTA, CDR2 FQGNSA. CDR3 length equals 16 residues. Unmatched junction bases numbered 6, after V lost 4 bases and J lost 0 bases. The CDR3 coding sequence is TGTGCCAGCAGCTGGACAGGTCCTACCTCTGGAAACACCATATATTTT. Encoded protein: CASSWTGPTSGNTIYF. The entire variable domain, with the rest obtained from reference TRBV7-2 and TRBJ1-3, is as follows: GAGVSQSPSNKVTEKGKDVELRCDPISGHTALYWYRQSLGQGLEFLIYFQGNSAPDKSGLPSDRFSAERTGGSVSTLTIQRTQQEDSAVYLCASSWTGPTSGNTIYFGEGSWLTVV.

The J gene is TRBJ1-2, the V gene TRBV15, with 11 bases aligning to TRBD1. The CDR3 loop spans 13 amino acids. The trim removed 4 bases at V and 7 bases at J, leaving 2 bases unmatched. CDR1 is LNHNV, CDR2 YYDKDF, per germline (reference sequence). CDR3 nucleotides: TGTGCCACCAGCAAGGACAGGGGGCTTGGCTACACCTTC. Encoded protein: CATSKDRGLGYTF.

This clonotype was seen many times. This chain connects TRBV29-1 to TRBJ2-5; the D gene is possibly TRBD1 (5 bases). Germline-derived CDR1 and CDR2 are SQVTM and ANQGSEA. The CDR3 is 14 amino acids. V was pared by 6 bases and J by 4 bases, with 18 bases between. The CDR3 spells CSVSATATAETQYF. CDR3 DNA: TGCAGCGTGAGCGCGACAGCGACCGCAGAGACCCAGTACTTC.

As concerns this clonotype: A much larger clone lies a single base off, so this may be a read error. The gene calls are TRBV15 and TRBJ1-2; maybe TRBD1 (6 bases). CDR1 and CDR2 from the germline V gene are LNHNV and YYDKDF (reference sequence). There are 14 residues in the CDR3. In DNA, the CDR3 is TGTGCCAACAGCTTAGCGGGGGGCGCCTGTGGCTACACCTTC. It specifies CANSLAGGACGYTF.

The sample holds many counts of this clonotype. The chain recombines TRBV4-1 with TRBJ2-7; D may be TRBD1 or TRBD2 (5 bases each). The germline V gene has CDR1 MGHRA and CDR2 YSYEKL. The CDR3 length is 14 residues. V shed 2 bases and J shed 2 bases, with 10 bases lying between them. The CDR3 DNA reads as TGCGCCAGCAGCCAACGGGACGGACCCTACGAGCAGTACTTC. Translated: CASSQRDGPYEQYF.

Details on this clonotype: Being one base from a much bigger clone, this may be a read error. V gene TRBV7-8 combines with J gene TRBJ2-2; weak D call: TRBD2 (7 bases). The CDR3 consists of 15 residues. The germline V gene has CDR1 SGHVS and CDR2 FQNEAQ. The CDR3 sequence is CAGSPRGQDTGELFF. The CDR3 DNA sequence: TGTGCCGGCAGTCCGCGGGGGCAGGACACCGGGGAGCTGTTTTTT.

At least ten counts were recorded for this clonotype. The chain couples TRBV20-1 to TRBJ1-5, with D maybe TRBD1 (6 bases). Trimming stripped 6 bases from V and 10 bases from J, with 19 bases between. This CDR3 spans 13 amino acids. Germline V gives CDR1 DFQATT, CDR2 SNEGSKA (reference sequence). The CDR3 reads CSASRTDNLPQHF. The CDR3 bases are TGCAGTGCCTCCCGGACAGACAATCTACCCCAGCATTTT.

V gene TRBV7-2 combines with J gene TRBJ2-7, with 7 bases that match TRBD1. Germline trimming cut 0 bases from V and 4 bases from J; bases unmatched to any gene: 3. The CDR3 has 14 residues. Germline V gene data show CDR1 as SGHTA and CDR2 as FQGNSA. The CDR3 nucleotides read TGTGCCAGCAGCTTAGCGACAGGGATGTACGAGCAGTACTTC. Its translation is CASSLATGMYEQYF.

The gene calls are TRBV11-1 and TRBJ2-7, with 12 bases lining up with TRBD2. The DNA end lines up better with TRBJ2-1; the J call may be wrong. The CDR3 consists of 15 residues. Germline lookup yields CDR1 SGHAT and CDR2 FQDESV (reference sequence). DNA of the CDR3: TGTGCCAGCAGCGCAGGGCTAGCGGGAGGGAATGAGCAGTTCTTC. Its protein product is CASSAGLAGGNEQFF.

This chain joins TRBV12-3 or TRBV12-4 and TRBJ2-5; 7 bases agree with TRBD2. V lost 7 bases, J lost 4 bases, and 9 bases stayed unmatched. The CDR3 length is 14 residues. This chain's CDR3 is CASTWGGGRETQYF. As DNA, the CDR3 is TGTGCCAGCACCTGGGGCGGGGGACGAGAGACCCAGTACTTC.

This clonotype was found many times. The chain couples TRBV19 to TRBJ2-7; D could derive from TRBD1 or TRBD2 (5 bases each). The V and J ends lost 3 bases and 3 bases respectively, with 9 bases between them. CDR1 and CDR2 (germline): LNHDA, SQIVND (reference sequence). This CDR3 has 13 amino acids. The CDR3 here is CASSIGTLYEQYF. CDR3 sequence (DNA): TGTGCCAGTAGTATCGGGACCCTCTACGAGCAGTACTTC.

CDR3 nucleotide sequence: TGCAGTTGCACAGACAGAGAAAACACCGGGGAGCTGTTTTTT. Translation gives CSCTDRENTGELFF. This chain links TRBV20-1 with TRBJ2-2; weak D call: TRBD1 (5 bases). Germline V gene sequence: CDR1 DFQATT, CDR2 SNEGSKA (reference sequence). The CDR3 has 14 residues. Trimming cost V 8 bases and J 2 bases, with 15 bases left between them.

This clonotype occurred a few times. The chain has TRBV9 and TRBJ2-5; 8 positions match TRBD2. This CDR3 has 16 amino acids. The trim removed 3 bases at V and 1 base at J, leaving 8 bases unmatched. CDR1 and CDR2 (germline): SGDLS, YYNGEE. Here the CDR3 reads CASSAAGVSLQETQYF. As DNA, the CDR3 is TGTGCCAGCAGCGCAGCGGGAGTTTCGCTCCAAGAGACCCAGTACTTC.

The chain links TRBV29-1 to TRBJ2-7, with TRBD1 matching 9 bases. Trimming at V came to 8 bases and at J to 2 bases, leaving 10 bases not matched to a gene. CDR3 size: 14 residues. The germline V gene encodes CDR1 SQVTM and CDR2 ANQGSEA. The CDR3 loop is CSLGPGQGPYEQYF. The CDR3 region has the DNA TGCAGCCTCGGTCCGGGACAGGGACCCTACGAGCAGTACTTC.

This clonotype was recorded at least ten times. Being one base from a much bigger clone, this may be a read error. The chain links TRBV6-6 to TRBJ1-1; D gene unclear. Germline CDR1 reads MNHNY; CDR2 reads SVGAGI (reference sequence). CDR3 length: 11 amino acids. V was pared by 6 bases and J by 3 bases, with 5 bases between. Written as DNA, the CDR3 is TGTGCCAGCAGGGAGTACACTGAAGCTTTCTTT. Protein sequence: CASREYTEAFF.

This rearrangement joins TRBV2 to TRBJ1-1, with D uncertain. The CDR3 contains 14 residues. The ends were cut back, 4 bases at V and 8 bases at J, with 17 bases in the middle. Germline-derived CDR1 and CDR2 are SNHLY and FYNNEI. CDR3 in DNA: TGTGCCAGCAGTGTTTCCGCGGCCGCCACCGAAGCTTTCTTT. The encoded protein is CASSVSAAATEAFF.

The rearrangement joins TRBV5-1 to TRBJ2-2; possibly TRBD1 or TRBD2 for D (5 bases each). The V end was cut by 6 bases, the J end by 4 bases, with 19 bases between. Germline V gives CDR1 SGHRS, CDR2 YFSETQ. This CDR3 comprises 16 residues. This chain's CDR3 is CASNLGRGVGTGELFF. The CDR3, as DNA: TGCGCCAGCAACCTCGGAAGGGGAGTGGGCACCGGGGAGCTGTTTTTT.

This clonotype was seen repeatedly, ten times or more. The chain uses TRBV11-2 and TRBJ2-5, with unresolved D. The CDR3 runs 14 residues. The germline V gene has CDR1 SGHAT and CDR2 FQNNGV. V dropped 4 bases and J dropped 1 base, with 10 bases sitting between them. This chain's CDR3 is CASSSSGIQETQYF. The DNA of the CDR3 is TGTGCCAGCAGCTCCTCAGGTATCCAAGAGACCCAGTACTTC.

The V gene is TRBV7-9, the J gene TRBJ2-7, with D perhaps TRBD1 (5 bases). This CDR3 has 13 residues. Germline V gene data show CDR1 as SEHNR and CDR2 as FQNEAQ (reference sequence). Trimming cost V 3 bases and J 6 bases, with 12 bases left between them. CDR3: CASSFTGLTEQYF. In DNA, the CDR3 is TGTGCCAGCAGCTTCACAGGTCTCACCGAGCAGTACTTC.

The chain has TRBV7-8 and TRBJ1-5, with a possible D match to TRBD1 (5 bases). In germline, CDR1 is SGHVS, CDR2 FQNEAQ. This CDR3 has 14 residues. V was cut by 10 bases and J by 5 bases, with 18 bases left in between. CDR3 sequence (DNA): TGTGCCACTTCCCTTCAGGGCACCTATCAGCCCCAGCATTTT. Protein sequence: CATSLQGTYQPQHF.

Notes on this clonotype: This may stem from a read error, because a much larger clone lies one nucleotide away. The chain combines TRBV10-3 with TRBJ2-5; 7 positions agree with TRBD1. The CDR3 loop spans 13 amino acids. CDR1 is ENHRY and CDR2 is SYGVKD in the germline V gene. V was clipped by 10 bases and J by 4 bases; unmatched bases: 9. For the CDR3, the DNA is TGTGCCACTACGGACAGGCGAGGAGAGACCCAGTACTTC. This gives the protein CATTDRRGETQYF.

The count of this clonotype is one. This may be a read error: a much more frequent sequence differs by one nucleotide. This chain links TRBV20-1 with TRBJ1-2; D is possibly TRBD1 (5 bases). Germline CDR1 DFQATT, CDR2 SNEGSKA (reference sequence). The CDR3 loop spans 13 amino acids. In DNA form, the CDR3 reads TGCAGTGCTAGACCAGGGCAGCTCTATGACTACACCTTC. This sequence encodes CSARPGQLYDYTF.